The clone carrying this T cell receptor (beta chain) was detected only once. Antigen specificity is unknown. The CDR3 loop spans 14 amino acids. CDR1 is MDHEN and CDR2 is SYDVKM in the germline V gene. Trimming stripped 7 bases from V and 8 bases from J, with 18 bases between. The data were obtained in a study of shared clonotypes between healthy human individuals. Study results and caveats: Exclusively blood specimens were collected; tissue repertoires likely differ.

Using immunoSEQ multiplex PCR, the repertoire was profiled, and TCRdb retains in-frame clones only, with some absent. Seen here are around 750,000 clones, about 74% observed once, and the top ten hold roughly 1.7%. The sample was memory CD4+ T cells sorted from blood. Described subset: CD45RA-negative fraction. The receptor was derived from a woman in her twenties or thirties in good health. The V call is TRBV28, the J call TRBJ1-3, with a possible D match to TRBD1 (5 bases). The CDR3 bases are TGTGCCAGCATCCCAGGCGGGGGTGGTTACACCATATATTTT. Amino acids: CASIPGGGGYTIYF.